This record looks at one T cell receptor (beta chain) sequence and its context. The data stem from a study of T cell repertoires in cytomegalovirus infection. V lost 11 bases to trimming and J lost 2 bases; unmatched junction nucleotides: 2. The CDR3 covers 12 residues. TCRdb redid the calling of the reads with MiXCR, one entry per CDR3 protein. The table records a few hundred thousand distinct CDR3 sequences, 15% to 20% of them present only once. The chain joins TRBV12-3 or TRBV12-4 to TRBJ2-5, with 10 nucleotides matching TRBD2. Sequenced: CD8+ T cells from PBMCs. This sequence originates from a human donor in good health (CMV status not recorded). Some clones in this sample may be carry-over from other donors' samples. CDR3 in amino acids: CAASGRQETQYF. CDR3 DNA sequence: TGTGCCGCTAGCGGGAGACAAGAGACCCAGTACTTC.